Reported below is one T cell receptor beta chain. These data belong to a study of blood T cells in healthy people across ages. Extraction yielded at least 6 micrograms of total RNA per sample. PCR was performed a second time for about 7 to 11 cycles using a sample-barcoded 5' primer and a J-beta primer mix. TCRdb reprocessed the 5' RACE reads via MiXCR and lists one record per CDR3 protein. Seen here are about a million distinct CDR3 sequences, less than 45% observed once, and the top ten hold approximately 14%. Sequences were obtained from blood. The sequence came from a man between 18 and 35 years old in good health.

The CDR3 here is CASSLGGQYYGYTF. DNA for the CDR3: TGCGCCAGCAGCCTTGGTGGACAGTACTATGGCTACACCTTC. The V call is TRBV4-3, the J call TRBJ1-2; possible D gene TRBD1, 6 bases. V was shortened by 4 bases and J by 3 bases, with 12 bases between the two germline ends. There are 14 residues in the CDR3. The germline gives CDR1 LGHNA, CDR2 YSLEER.